This T cell receptor (beta chain) appears in the sequencing data of a study of metastatic and nonmetastatic thyroid tumors. Study in general: Patients with malignant and benign thyroid disease provided blood and tumor or nodule tissue, whose repertoires were compared. Whole-study findings and limits: A significant increase in TCR beta diversity was reportedly seen in malignant thyroid tumors relative to benign nodules, in blood and tumor.

Per the study methods: What underpinned the distant-metastasis classifier for papillary thyroid cancer was the set of CDR3 differences across clinicopathological groups. TCRdb re-called the PCR reads via MiXCR. The V and J calls, along with clone size, are taken from TCRdb and not from the paper's own processing. The sample carries under 95,000 clones, 7.5% to 9% recorded once. V lost 4 bases to trimming and J lost 8 bases, with 18 bases between them. This CDR3 has 15 residues. The germline CDR1 and CDR2 sequences are SGDLS and YYNGEE. This clone was detected ten times or more. Antigen unknown. Thyroid surgery was preceded by no treatment in any patient.

The source is a female donor with papillary thyroid cancer or a benign thyroid nodule (not recorded which). Some clones in this sample may be carry-over from other donors' samples. The chain links TRBV9 to TRBJ1-4; D not resolved. The sequencing sample was made of blood. DNA of the CDR3: TGTGCCAGCAGCCCCCAGACCCTCATGGGGGAAAAACTGTTTTTT. It specifies CASSPQTLMGEKLFF.